The 10 T cell receptor beta chains given below trace back to one sample, sequenced in a study of post-analysis software for immune sequencing data (dated by TCRdb to between 2015 and 2017). Study-wide findings and limitations: Significantly higher frequencies in patients than in controls were found for five or six TRBV segments, including TRBV5-6, TRBV5-1 and TRBV20-1.

For these receptors, no antigen is known. Library preparation was by PCR. The reads were generated on an Illumina HiSeq 2500. To reduce PCR and sequencing biases, unique molecular identifiers were built into the TCR beta cDNA libraries. The raw public reads went through TCRdb reprocessing: fastp at Q25, MiXCR clone calling, in-frame beta chains kept. A single entry per CDR3 protein holds the most common genes and DNA from its merged rows. The sample yields fewer than 900,000 distinct CDR3 sequences; about half were counted once. Around 4.7% of the sample belongs to the ten largest clones. Sequences were obtained from blood. The source of these receptors is a girl aged 5-17 years with multiple sclerosis.

This clonotype occurred a few times. This chain links TRBV2 with TRBJ1-2, with D unresolved. The CDR3 runs 13 residues. V dropped 7 bases and J dropped 2 bases, with 11 bases sitting between them. The germline gives CDR1 SNHLY, CDR2 FYNNEI. CDR3: CASNGRPNYGYTF. Written as DNA, the CDR3 is TGTGCCAGCAATGGCCGACCGAACTATGGCTACACCTTC.

Regarding this clonotype: A junction boundary mismatches the germline segment, possibly from a read error. This chain links TRBV7-6 with TRBJ2-3; 11 positions agree with TRBD2. CDR1 is SGHVS and CDR2 is FNYEAQ in the germline V gene. The CDR3 runs 17 residues. CDR3 coding DNA: TGTGCCGGCAGACCCGGGACTAGCGGCTTCTCGCGGGATACGCAGTATTTT. Translation: CAGRPGTSGFSRDTQYF.

The chain is built from TRBV4-3 and TRBJ1-1, with TRBD1 identical over 7 bases. V lost 0 bases to trimming and J lost 2 bases; unmatched junction nucleotides: 9. This CDR3 contains 17 residues. Germline-derived CDR1 and CDR2 are LGHNA and YSLEER. Here the CDR3 DNA reads TGCGCCAGCAGCCAAGACCGGATGACAGGGCGCAACACTGAAGCTTTCTTT. It yields the protein CASSQDRMTGRNTEAFF.

This clonotype was picked up a small number of times. V and J are TRBV2 and TRBJ2-3; D unclear. CDR3 size: 13 residues. Trimming pared 5 bases from V and 3 bases from J, leaving 9 bases between. CDR1 is SNHLY, CDR2 FYNNEI, per germline. This chain's CDR3 is CASSRLATDTQYF. The CDR3, as DNA: TGTGCCAGCAGTCGACTGGCAACAGATACGCAGTATTTT.

This CDR3 reads CASSLVVAGGSSYEQYF. The CDR3 nucleotides are TGCGCCAGCAGCTTGGTTGTAGCGGGAGGTTCTTCCTACGAGCAGTACTTC. V is TRBV5-1 and J is TRBJ2-7; TRBD2 matches 10 bases. The germline V gene encodes CDR1 SGHRS and CDR2 YFSETQ. The V segment lost 0 bases and the J segment 1 base; nucleotides outside the gene matches: 7. The CDR3 loop spans 17 amino acids.

This rearrangement joins TRBV4-3 to TRBJ2-2; D may be TRBD1 or TRBD2 (5 bases each). V lost 0 bases and J 6 bases, leaving 14 bases between the germline ends. Germline loops: CDR1 LGHNA, CDR2 YSLEER. This CDR3 spans 16 amino acids. CDR3 sequence: CASSQDAVLGAGELFF. CDR3 nucleotide sequence: TGCGCCAGCAGCCAAGATGCGGTTTTGGGGGCCGGGGAGCTGTTTTTT.

This rearrangement joins TRBV20-1 to TRBJ1-5; D is ambiguous. The CDR3 sequence is 14 residues long. V was pared by 2 bases and J by 4 bases, with 12 bases between. Germline V gene data show CDR1 as DFQATT and CDR2 as SNEGSKA (reference sequence). CDR3 nucleotides: TGCAGTGCTAGACCCCTCGCGACGAATCAGCCCCAGCATTTT. Translated: CSARPLATNQPQHF.

This chain's CDR3 is CSVDGQREVNEQYF. In DNA, the CDR3 is TGCAGCGTTGATGGCCAGCGGGAGGTAAATGAGCAGTACTTC. V is TRBV29-1 and J is TRBJ2-5, with 9 bases identical to TRBD2. Unmatched junction bases numbered 13, after V lost 3 bases and J lost 11 bases. Germline V gene lookup returns CDR1 SQVTM and CDR2 ANQGSEA. CDR3 length equals 14 residues.

The chain couples TRBV4-2 to TRBJ2-7; no clear D gene. With 3 bases removed from V and 0 bases from J, the gap between germline ends came to 9 bases. The CDR3 runs to 14 residues. Germline CDR1 reads LGHNA; CDR2 reads YNFKEQ. CDR3 DNA sequence: TGTGCCAGCAGCCATACCAGGATCTCCTACGAGCAGTACTTC. Amino acid sequence: CASSHTRISYEQYF.

The chain recombines TRBV29-1 with TRBJ2-1; 11 bases map to TRBD1. CDR1 is SQVTM, CDR2 ANQGSEA, per germline. This CDR3 is built from 13 residues. Trimming cost V 7 bases and J 6 bases; bases outside gene matches: 5. CDR3 in amino acids: CSARDRGINEQFF. The DNA of the CDR3 is TGCAGCGCCCGGGACAGGGGGATCAATGAGCAGTTCTTC.